This passage covers 22 T cell receptor beta chains from one sample sequenced in a study of graft-versus-host responses after intestinal transplantation. Antigen specificity for these receptors is unknown. Assay used: immunoSEQ multiplex PCR; TCRdb lists only in-frame clones, some missing. The sample comprises 60,000 to 75,000 clones, roughly 90% of which are singletons, and roughly 2.5% rests with the top ten. The source material was unstimulated CD8+ T cells sorted from spleen or lymph node cells, sampled before intestinal transplant. The receptors come from a human donor who received an intestinal transplant.

The CDR3 here is CASSQEGRGTTEAFF. In nucleotides, the CDR3 is TGCGCCAGCAGCCAAGAGGGCCGCGGGACCACTGAAGCTTTCTTT. V and J are TRBV4-1 and TRBJ1-1; D is possibly TRBD1 (5 bases). The V and J ends lost 0 bases and 4 bases respectively, with 12 bases between them. Germline V gives CDR1 MGHRA, CDR2 YSYEKL. The CDR3 totals 15 residues.

The genes are TRBV27 and TRBJ2-5, with 13 bases matching TRBD2. The end of the DNA aligns better with TRBJ2-7, so the J call may be wrong. From germline, CDR1 is MNHEY and CDR2 SMNVEV (reference sequence). CDR3 length equals 16 residues. CDR3 coding DNA: TGTGCCAGCAGTTTATCCGGGACTAGCGGGATCTACGAGCAGTACTTC. Its translation is CASSLSGTSGIYEQYF.

This rearrangement joins TRBV27 to TRBJ2-7; 8 bases fit TRBD2. The CDR3 runs 16 residues. V lost 0 bases, J lost 0 bases, and 4 bases stayed unmatched. Per the germline V gene, CDR1 is MNHEY and CDR2 is SMNVEV (reference sequence). The DNA for the CDR3 is TGTGCCAGCAGTTTATCTAGCGGGATGCCCTCCTACGAGCAGTACTTC. It yields the protein CASSLSSGMPSYEQYF.

The chain is built from TRBV9 and TRBJ2-5; TRBD2 matches 8 bases. The trim removed 4 bases at V and 5 bases at J, leaving 10 bases unmatched. This CDR3 is 15 amino acids long. Germline V gene lookup returns CDR1 SGDLS and CDR2 YYNGEE. DNA for the CDR3: TGTGCCAGCAGCCCCGGGACTAGTTGGGCGGAGACCCAGTACTTC. Translated, it gives CASSPGTSWAETQYF.

This chain connects TRBV4-2 to TRBJ2-7; tentatively, D is TRBD2 (6 bases). The CDR3 length is 15 residues. V gave up 7 bases and J gave up 0 bases, with 16 bases separating them. Germline lookup yields CDR1 LGHNA and CDR2 YNFKEQ. The CDR3 sequence is CASTAFGGSSYEQYF. CDR3 in DNA: TGTGCCAGCACCGCGTTTGGGGGGAGCTCCTACGAGCAGTACTTC.

The rearrangement uses TRBV28 and TRBJ1-2; 7 bases line up with TRBD1. With V trimmed by 6 bases and J by 0 bases, 10 bases remained unmatched. Germline CDR1 is MDHEN and CDR2 is SYDVKM. The CDR3 is 16 amino acids. CDR3 loop: CASSLGPTGTNYGYTF. The CDR3 DNA reads as TGTGCCAGCAGCCTTGGACCGACAGGGACTAACTATGGCTACACCTTC.

The rearrangement joins TRBV6-1 to TRBJ2-3, with TRBD2 matching 13 bases. The CDR3 spans 15 residues. Losses at the gene ends were 6 bases for V and 2 bases for J; bases not matched to a gene: 2. Looked up from germline, CDR1 is MNHNS and CDR2 is SASEGT. Here the CDR3 DNA reads TGTGCCAGCAGGGGACTAGCGGGGTCCACAGATACGCAGTATTTT. Amino acid sequence: CASRGLAGSTDTQYF.

The chain is built from TRBV6-1 and TRBJ2-7; the match to TRBD2 covers 8 bases. V lost 7 bases, J lost 0 bases, and 8 bases stayed unmatched. Germline lookup yields CDR1 MNHNS and CDR2 SASEGT. The CDR3 has 15 amino acids. The DNA for the CDR3 is TGTGCCAGCATTCCCGGGAGGGCCGTCTCCTACGAGCAGTACTTC. It translates to CASIPGRAVSYEQYF.

The V gene is TRBV4-1, the J gene TRBJ2-3, with 8 bases matching TRBD1. This CDR3 has 17 amino acids. CDR1 and CDR2 from the germline V gene are MGHRA and YSYEKL. V gave up 4 bases and J gave up 2 bases; unmatched junction bases: 11. The CDR3 coding sequence is TGCGCCAGCAGCCTTCGGACAGGGAGAGAGTACACAGATACGCAGTATTTT. This codes for CASSLRTGREYTDTQYF.

V is TRBV4-1 and J is TRBJ1-2; the D gene is possibly TRBD1 (6 bases). Germline CDR1 reads MGHRA; CDR2 reads YSYEKL. Trimming cost V 4 bases and J 4 bases, with 13 bases left between them. The CDR3 extends over 14 amino acids. CDR3 region: CASSPGQGFYGYTF. In DNA, the CDR3 is TGCGCCAGCAGCCCGGGTCAGGGGTTCTATGGCTACACCTTC.

The chain is built from TRBV7-6 and TRBJ2-7; 8 bases fit TRBD2. CDR1 and CDR2 from the germline V gene are SGHVS and FNYEAQ. V trimming: 0 bases; J trimming: 2 bases; junction bases outside the gene matches: 9. This CDR3 comprises 17 residues. The DNA for the CDR3 is TGTGCCAGCAGCTTAGCCACCGGGACTAGTATTACCTACGAGCAGTACTTC. Its protein product is CASSLATGTSITYEQYF. The variable domain in full, with the rest retrieved from reference TRBV7-6 and TRBJ2-7, is GAGVSQSPRYKVTKRGQDVALRCDPISGHVSLYWYRQALGQGPEFLTYFNYEAQQDKSGLPNDRFSAERPEGSISTLTIQRTEQRDSAMYRCASSLATGTSITYEQYFGPGTRLTVT.

The chain recombines TRBV9 with TRBJ2-1; D possibly corresponds to TRBD2 (5 bases). Trimming pared 5 bases from V and 10 bases from J, leaving 16 bases between. CDR3 size: 13 residues. The germline CDR1 and CDR2 sequences are SGDLS and YYNGEE. CDR3 residues: CASSLDWKREQFF. The CDR3 nucleotides read TGTGCCAGCAGTTTGGACTGGAAGAGGGAGCAGTTCTTC.

This chain connects TRBV6-4 to TRBJ2-2; 7 bases match TRBD2. The V and J ends lost 2 bases and 4 bases, in that order; junction bases with no gene match: 1. Germline V gene data show CDR1 as MRHNA and CDR2 as SNTAGT. The CDR3 is 14 residues long. The CDR3 spells CASSDGRATGELFF. DNA of the CDR3: TGTGCCAGCAGTGACGGGAGGGCCACCGGGGAGCTGTTTTTT.

The genes are TRBV28 and TRBJ1-4; TRBD1 is a possible D gene (6 bases). V lost 2 bases to trimming and J lost 6 bases, with 13 bases between them. Germline CDR1 reads MDHEN; CDR2 reads SYDVKM. The CDR3 loop spans 15 amino acids. The CDR3 sequence is CASSLPWAGDEKLFF. The CDR3 DNA sequence: TGTGCCAGCAGTTTACCCTGGGCAGGGGATGAAAAACTGTTTTTT.

The V and J genes are TRBV29-1 and TRBJ2-2, with D hard to call. The CDR3 length is 13 residues. V shed 4 bases and J shed 0 bases, with 6 bases lying between them. The V gene's germline CDR1 is SQVTM and CDR2 ANQGSEA. CDR3 protein: CSVVLPNTGELFF. Here the CDR3 DNA reads TGCAGCGTTGTTCTTCCGAACACCGGGGAGCTGTTTTTT.

CDR3 amino acids: CASSRWARGQPQHF. Here the CDR3 DNA reads TGTGCCAGCTCACGATGGGCGAGGGGGCAGCCCCAGCATTTT. The chain joins TRBV18 to TRBJ1-5, with D tentatively TRBD1 (6 bases). The CDR3 is 14 residues long. The V end was cut by 4 bases, the J end by 7 bases, with 14 bases between. Per germline, CDR1 KGHSH and CDR2 LQKENI.

The gene calls are TRBV5-1 and TRBJ2-7; D ambiguous. Trimming removed 3 bases at V and 1 base at J, with 14 bases between. CDR1 is SGHRS, CDR2 YFSETQ, per germline. The CDR3 covers 15 residues. The CDR3 region has the DNA TGCGCCAGCAGCTATTTCGGTACAGTTTCCTACGAGCAGTACTTC. This encodes CASSYFGTVSYEQYF. Complete variable domain (other parts from reference TRBV5-1 and TRBJ2-7): KAGVTQTPRYLIKTRGQQVTLSCSPISGHRSVSWYQQTPGQGLQFLFEYFSETQRNKGNFPGRFSGRQFSNSRSEMNVSTLELGDSALYLCASSYFGTVSYEQYFGPGTRLTVT.

V is TRBV4-1 and J is TRBJ2-3; D might be TRBD1 (6 bases). The CDR3 contains 14 residues. The ends were cut back, 3 bases at V and 6 bases at J, with 13 bases in the middle. Per the germline V gene, CDR1 is MGHRA and CDR2 is YSYEKL. The CDR3 nucleotides read TGCGCCAGCAGCCACCAGGGGAGTGCGGATACGCAGTATTTT. Its protein is CASSHQGSADTQYF.

This chain joins TRBV7-9 and TRBJ1-2, with D perhaps TRBD1 (5 bases). Per the germline V gene, CDR1 is SEHNR and CDR2 is FQNEAQ (reference sequence). The ends were cut back, 2 bases at V and 4 bases at J, with 17 bases in the middle. This CDR3 has 16 amino acids. CDR3 protein: CASSLFSGRVLYGYTF. As DNA, the CDR3 is TGTGCCAGCAGCTTATTTTCAGGGAGGGTCCTCTATGGCTACACCTTC. The full variable domain, in which reference TRBV7-9 and TRBJ1-2 provide the parts outside the CDR3, is DTGVSQNPRHKITKRGQNVTFRCDPISEHNRLYWYRQTLGQGPEFLTYFQNEAQLEKSRLLSDRFSAERPKGSFSTLEIQRTEQGDSAMYLCASSLFSGRVLYGYTFGSGTRLTVV.

The V call is TRBV29-1, the J call TRBJ1-1, with D tentatively TRBD1 (5 bases). The CDR3 is 12 residues long. Between the trimmed V and J ends, which lost 7 bases and 0 bases, there was a span of 9 bases. The germline gives CDR1 SQVTM, CDR2 ANQGSEA. The CDR3 DNA reads TGCAGCGCCAGACAGTTGAACACTGAAGCTTTCTTT. Translation: CSARQLNTEAFF.

By share, this clone counts as medium-sized. The V gene is TRBV5-1, the J gene TRBJ1-3; D gene ambiguous. The length of the CDR3 is 15 residues. Trimming stripped 0 bases from V and 0 bases from J, with 7 bases between. Per the germline V gene, CDR1 is SGHRS and CDR2 is YFSETQ. CDR3 bases: TGCGCCAGCAGCTTGGGGGCCTTCTCTGGAAACACCATATATTTT. Protein: CASSLGAFSGNTIYF.

The rearrangement links TRBV4-1 to TRBJ2-7, with TRBD1 identical over 9 bases. This CDR3 is built from 16 residues. Trimming at V came to 2 bases and at J to 6 bases, leaving 11 bases not matched to a gene. Germline lookup yields CDR1 MGHRA and CDR2 YSYEKL. CDR3 amino acids: CASSQYTGTGTSEQYF. The CDR3 DNA is TGCGCCAGCAGCCAATATACCGGGACAGGGACATCCGAGCAGTACTTC.